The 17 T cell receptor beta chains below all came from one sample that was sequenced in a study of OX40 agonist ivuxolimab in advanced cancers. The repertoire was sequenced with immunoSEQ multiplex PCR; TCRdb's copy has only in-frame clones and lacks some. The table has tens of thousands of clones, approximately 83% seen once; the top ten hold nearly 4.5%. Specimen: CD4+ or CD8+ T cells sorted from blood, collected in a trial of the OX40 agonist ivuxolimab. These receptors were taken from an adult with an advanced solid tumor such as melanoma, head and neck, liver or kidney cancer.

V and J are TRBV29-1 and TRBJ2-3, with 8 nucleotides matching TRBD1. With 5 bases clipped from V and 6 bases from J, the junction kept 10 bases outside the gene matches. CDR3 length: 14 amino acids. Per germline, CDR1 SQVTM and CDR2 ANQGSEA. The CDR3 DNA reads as TGCAGCGTTTACAGGGGGGTAGGTTTTGATACGCAGTATTTT. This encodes CSVYRGVGFDTQYF.

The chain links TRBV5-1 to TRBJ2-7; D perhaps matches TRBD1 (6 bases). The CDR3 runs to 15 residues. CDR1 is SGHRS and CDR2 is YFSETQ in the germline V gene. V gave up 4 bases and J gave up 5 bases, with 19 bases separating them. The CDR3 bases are TGCGCCAGCAGCCTACGTGCGGGTGGGACAAACGAGCAGTACTTC. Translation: CASSLRAGGTNEQYF.

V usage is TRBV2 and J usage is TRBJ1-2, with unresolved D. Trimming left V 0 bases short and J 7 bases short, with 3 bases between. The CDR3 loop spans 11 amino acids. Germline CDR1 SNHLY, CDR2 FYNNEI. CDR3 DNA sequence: TGTGCCAGCAGTGAAGCGGGTGGCTACACCTTC. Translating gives CASSEAGGYTF.

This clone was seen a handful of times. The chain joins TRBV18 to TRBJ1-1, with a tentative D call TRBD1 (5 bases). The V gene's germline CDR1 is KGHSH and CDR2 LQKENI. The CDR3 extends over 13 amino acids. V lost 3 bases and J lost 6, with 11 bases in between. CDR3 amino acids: CASSPQAGSEAFF. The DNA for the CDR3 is TGTGCCAGCTCACCCCAGGCAGGGTCTGAAGCTTTCTTT.

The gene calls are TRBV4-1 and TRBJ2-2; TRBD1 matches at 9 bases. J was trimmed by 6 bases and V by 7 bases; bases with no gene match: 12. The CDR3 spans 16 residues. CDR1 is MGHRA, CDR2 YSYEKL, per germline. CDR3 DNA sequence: TGCGCCAGCACTCTTACCGGGACAGGGAATGCCGGGGAGCTGTTTTTT. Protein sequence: CASTLTGTGNAGELFF.

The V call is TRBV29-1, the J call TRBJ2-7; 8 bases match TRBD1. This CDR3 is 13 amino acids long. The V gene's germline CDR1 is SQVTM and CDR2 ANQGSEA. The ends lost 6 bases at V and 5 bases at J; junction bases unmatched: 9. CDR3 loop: CSVPGTTGDEQYF. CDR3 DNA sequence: TGCAGCGTCCCCGGAACGACAGGGGACGAGCAGTACTTC.

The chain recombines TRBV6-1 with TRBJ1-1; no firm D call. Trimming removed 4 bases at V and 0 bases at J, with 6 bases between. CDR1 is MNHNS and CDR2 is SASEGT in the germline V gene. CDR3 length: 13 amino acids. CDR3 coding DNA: TGTGCCAGCAGTGGGCGGATGAACACTGAAGCTTTCTTT. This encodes CASSGRMNTEAFF.

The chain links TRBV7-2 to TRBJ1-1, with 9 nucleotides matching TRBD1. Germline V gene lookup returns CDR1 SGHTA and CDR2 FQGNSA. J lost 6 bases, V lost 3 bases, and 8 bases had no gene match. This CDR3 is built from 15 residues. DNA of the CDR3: TGTGCCAGCAGCTTGGGACAGGGATTTTCTTCTGAAGCTTTCTTT. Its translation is CASSLGQGFSSEAFF.

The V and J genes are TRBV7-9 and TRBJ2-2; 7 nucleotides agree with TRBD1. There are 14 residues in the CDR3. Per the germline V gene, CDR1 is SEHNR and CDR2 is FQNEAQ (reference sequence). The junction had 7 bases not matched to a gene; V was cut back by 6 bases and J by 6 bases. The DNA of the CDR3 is TGTGCCAGCAGAGCTTCAGGGGGACCCGGGGAGCTGTTTTTT. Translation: CASRASGGPGELFF.

In DNA form, the CDR3 reads TGTGCCAGTAGTATCTGGGGACAGGGGAAGGAAGGCTACACCTTC. As protein: CASSIWGQGKEGYTF. The chain recombines TRBV19 with TRBJ1-2; 10 bases fit TRBD1. V dropped 3 bases and J dropped 8; count of bases not matched to a gene: 9. CDR3 length: 15 residues. Germline V gene data show CDR1 as LNHDA and CDR2 as SQIVND (reference sequence).

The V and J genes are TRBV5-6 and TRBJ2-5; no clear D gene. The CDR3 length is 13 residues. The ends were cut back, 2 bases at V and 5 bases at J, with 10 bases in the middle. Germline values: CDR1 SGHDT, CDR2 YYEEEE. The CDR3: CASSFPSMETQYF. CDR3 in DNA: TGTGCCAGCAGCTTCCCCAGCATGGAGACCCAGTACTTC.

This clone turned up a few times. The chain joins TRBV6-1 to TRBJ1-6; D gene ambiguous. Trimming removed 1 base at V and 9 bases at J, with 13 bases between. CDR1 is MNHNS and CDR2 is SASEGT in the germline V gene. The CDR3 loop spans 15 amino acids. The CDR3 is CASSEVLGNRSPLHF. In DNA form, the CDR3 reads TGTGCCAGCAGTGAAGTCCTAGGTAATCGTTCACCCCTCCACTTT.

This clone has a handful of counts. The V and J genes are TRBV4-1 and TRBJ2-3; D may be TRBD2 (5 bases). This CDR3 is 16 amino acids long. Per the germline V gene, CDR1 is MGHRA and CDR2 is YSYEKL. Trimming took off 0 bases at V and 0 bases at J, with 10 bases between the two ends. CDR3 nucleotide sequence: TGCGCCAGCAGCCAAGATCGGGGAGCTAGCACAGATACGCAGTATTTT. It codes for CASSQDRGASTDTQYF.

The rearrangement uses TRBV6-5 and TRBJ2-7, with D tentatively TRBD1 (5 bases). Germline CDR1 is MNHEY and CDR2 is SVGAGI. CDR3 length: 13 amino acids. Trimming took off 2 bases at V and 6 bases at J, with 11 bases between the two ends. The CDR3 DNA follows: TGTGCCAGCAGTTACAATAGGGGTGGCGAGCAGTACTTC. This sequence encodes CASSYNRGGEQYF.

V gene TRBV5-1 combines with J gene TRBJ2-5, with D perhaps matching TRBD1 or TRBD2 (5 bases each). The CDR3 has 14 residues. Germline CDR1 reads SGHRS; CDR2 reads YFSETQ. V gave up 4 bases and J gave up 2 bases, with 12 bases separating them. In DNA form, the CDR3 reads TGCGCCAGCAGCCCGGATGGGGGACAAGAGACCCAGTACTTC. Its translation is CASSPDGGQETQYF.

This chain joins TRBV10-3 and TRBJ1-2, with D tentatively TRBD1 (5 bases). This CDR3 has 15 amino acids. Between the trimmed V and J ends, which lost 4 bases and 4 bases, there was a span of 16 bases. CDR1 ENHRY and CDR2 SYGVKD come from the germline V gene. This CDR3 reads CAISGEGRWTYGYTF. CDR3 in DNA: TGTGCCATCAGTGGAGAGGGGAGATGGACCTATGGCTACACCTTC.

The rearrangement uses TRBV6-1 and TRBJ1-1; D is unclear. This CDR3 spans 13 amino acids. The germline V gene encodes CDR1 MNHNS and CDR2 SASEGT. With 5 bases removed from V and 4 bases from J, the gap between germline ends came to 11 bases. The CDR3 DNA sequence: TGTGCCAGCAGTCTGAGGCAGTTCACTGAAGCTTTCTTT. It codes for CASSLRQFTEAFF.